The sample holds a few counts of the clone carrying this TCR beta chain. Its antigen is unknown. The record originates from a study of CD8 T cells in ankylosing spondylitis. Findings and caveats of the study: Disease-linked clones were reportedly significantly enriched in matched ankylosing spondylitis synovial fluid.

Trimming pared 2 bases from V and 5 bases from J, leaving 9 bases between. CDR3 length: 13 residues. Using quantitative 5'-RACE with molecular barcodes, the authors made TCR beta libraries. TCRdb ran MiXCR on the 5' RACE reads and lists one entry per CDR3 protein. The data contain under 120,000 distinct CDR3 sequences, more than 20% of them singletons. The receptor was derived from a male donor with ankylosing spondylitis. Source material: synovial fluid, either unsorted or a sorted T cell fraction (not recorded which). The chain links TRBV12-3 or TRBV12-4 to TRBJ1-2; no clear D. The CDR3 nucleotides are TGTGCCAGCAGTTTATCTACCGAATATGGCTACACCTTC. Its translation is CASSLSTEYGYTF.